This TCR beta chain was found in a study of CD8 T cells in ankylosing spondylitis. Study-level results: In reactive arthritis synovial fluid and blood, some motif variants had been reported before. Disease-associated clones were reportedly significantly overrepresented in matched ankylosing spondylitis synovial fluid.

In germline, CDR1 is SGHRS, CDR2 YFSETQ. With 4 bases clipped from V and 2 bases from J, the junction kept 6 bases outside the gene matches. The length of the CDR3 is 16 residues. This clonotype was recorded many times. Its antigen is still unknown. TCR beta libraries were made by quantitative 5'-RACE with molecular barcodes. From the 5' RACE reads, TCRdb called clonotypes with MiXCR, one entry per CDR3 protein. In the table there are a few hundred thousand distinct CDR3 sequences, more than 9% of which are singletons. The rearrangement joins TRBV5-1 to TRBJ2-3; TRBD2 matches 11 bases. The TCR originated in a female donor with ankylosing spondylitis or in good health (not recorded which). The sequenced sample consisted of blood, either unsorted or a sorted T cell fraction (not recorded which). Written as DNA, the CDR3 is TGCGCCAGCAGCAAATATAGCGGGAGGGCCACAGATACGCAGTATTTT. It is translated as CASSKYSGRATDTQYF.